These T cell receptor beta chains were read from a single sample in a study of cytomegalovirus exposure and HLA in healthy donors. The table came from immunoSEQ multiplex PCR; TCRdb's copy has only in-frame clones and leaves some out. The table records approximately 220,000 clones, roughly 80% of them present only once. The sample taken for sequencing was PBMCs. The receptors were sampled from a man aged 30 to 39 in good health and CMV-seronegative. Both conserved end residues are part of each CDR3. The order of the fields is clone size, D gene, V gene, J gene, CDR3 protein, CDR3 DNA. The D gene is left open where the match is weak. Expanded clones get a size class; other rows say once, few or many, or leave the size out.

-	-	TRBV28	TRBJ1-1	CASSRHMNTEAFF	TGTGCCAGCAGCAGACACATGAACACTGAAGCTTTCTTT
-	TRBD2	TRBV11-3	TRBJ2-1	CASSSLGGGGGNEQFF	TGTGCCAGCAGCTCCCTGGGGGGGGGTGGTGGAAATGAGCAGTTCTTC
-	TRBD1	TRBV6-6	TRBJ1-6	CGTGTEYNSPLHF	TGTGGGACCGGGACAGAATATAATTCACCCCTCCACTTT
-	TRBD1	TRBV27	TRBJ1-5	CASSLLGGVGNQPQHF	TGTGCCAGCAGTTTATTAGGGGGCGTAGGCAATCAGCCCCAGCATTTT
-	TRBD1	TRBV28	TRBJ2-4	CASSLQTGVAKNIQYF	TGTGCCAGCAGTTTACAAACAGGGGTGGCCAAAAACATTCAGTACTTC
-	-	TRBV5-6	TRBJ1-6	CASSSSPTGAPLHF	TGTGCCAGCAGCAGCAGCCCGACCGGGGCACCCCTCCACTTT
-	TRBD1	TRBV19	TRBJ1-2	CASRTGWKDYGYTF	TGTGCCAGTAGGACAGGGTGGAAGGATTATGGCTACACCTTC
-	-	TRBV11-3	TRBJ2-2	CASSPRPGAGELFF	TGTGCCAGCAGCCCCCGACCGGGGGCCGGGGAGCTGTTTTTT
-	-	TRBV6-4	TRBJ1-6	CASRQERGYNSPLHF	TGTGCCAGCAGACAGGAGCGGGGTTATAATTCACCCCTCCACTTT
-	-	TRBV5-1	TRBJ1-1	CASSPQTGLNTEAFF	TGCGCCAGCAGCCCCCAGACAGGTCTGAACACTGAAGCTTTCTTT
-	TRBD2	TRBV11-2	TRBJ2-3	CASSPGSRTSGGTQIGQYF	TGTGCCAGCAGCCCCGGGTCTCGGACTAGCGGGGGAACACAGATAGGGCAGTATTTT
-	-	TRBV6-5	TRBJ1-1	CASSYRGRNTEAFF	TGTGCCAGCAGTTACCGCGGAAGGAACACTGAAGCTTTCTTT
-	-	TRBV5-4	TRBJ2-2	CASSLIGNTGELFF	TGTGCCAGCAGCTTGATCGGTAACACCGGGGAGCTGTTTTTT
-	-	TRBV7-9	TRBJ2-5	CASSLSGPFVKETQYF	TGTGCCAGCAGCTTAAGCGGGCCCTTTGTGAAAGAGACCCAGTACTTC
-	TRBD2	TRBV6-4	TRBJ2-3	CASSVGRGGTDTQYF	TGTGCCAGCAGTGTCGGGAGGGGCGGCACAGATACGCAGTATTTT
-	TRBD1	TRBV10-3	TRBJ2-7	CAISGAGQDYEQYF	TGTGCCATCAGTGGTGCGGGACAGGACTACGAGCAGTACTTC
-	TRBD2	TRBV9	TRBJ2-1	CASTPAGGEQFF	TGTGCCAGCACTCCTGCGGGAGGGGAGCAGTTCTTC
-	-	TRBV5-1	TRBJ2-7	CASSFTPSYEQYF	TGCGCCAGCAGCTTTACACCCAGCTACGAGCAGTACTTC
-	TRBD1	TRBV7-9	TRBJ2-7	CASSQGVGYHEQYF	TGTGCCAGCAGCCAGGGGGTGGGGTACCACGAGCAGTACTTC
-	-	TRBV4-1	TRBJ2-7	CASSSQSSYEQYF	TGCGCCAGCAGCTCCCAGTCCTCCTACGAGCAGTACTTC
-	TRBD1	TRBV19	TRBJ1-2	CASTNLWAGQVNYGYTF	TGTGCCAGTACCAACCTTTGGGCGGGACAGGTGAACTATGGCTACACCTTC
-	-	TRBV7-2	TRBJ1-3	CASSSLSGNTIYF	TGTGCCAGCAGCTCTCTCTCTGGAAACACCATATATTTT
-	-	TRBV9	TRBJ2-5	CASSGRGGETQYF	TGTGCCAGCAGCGGCCGTGGAGGAGAGACCCAGTACTTC
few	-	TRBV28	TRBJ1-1	CASSPGGVGSGFVF	TGTGCCAGCAGTCCTGGGGGCGTCGGTTCCGGCTTTGTGTTT
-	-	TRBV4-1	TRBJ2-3	CASSLRPGKGTDTQYF	TGCGCCAGCAGTCTACGACCAGGAAAAGGCACAGATACGCAGTATTTT
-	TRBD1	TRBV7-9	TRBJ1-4	CASSVQGDSAKLFF	TGTGCCAGCAGCGTCCAGGGGGACAGTGCCAAACTGTTTTTT
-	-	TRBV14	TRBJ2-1	CASSLSGTPRREQFF	TGTGCCAGCAGCCTTTCCGGGACACCGAGGCGGGAGCAGTTCTTC
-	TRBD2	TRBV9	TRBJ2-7	CASSVATGLAAEQYF	TGTGCCAGCAGCGTAGCTACGGGACTAGCGGCCGAGCAGTACTTC
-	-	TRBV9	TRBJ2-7	CASSPPAGTPYEQYF	TGTGCCAGCAGCCCCCCGGCCGGGACACCCTACGAGCAGTACTTC
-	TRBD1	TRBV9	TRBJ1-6	CASSVDAGTDNSPLHF	TGTGCCAGCAGCGTAGATGCTGGGACAGATAATTCACCCCTCCACTTT
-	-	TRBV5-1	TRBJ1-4	CASSLGLATENEKLFF	TGCGCCAGCAGCTTGGGATTAGCTACCGAAAATGAAAAACTGTTTTTT
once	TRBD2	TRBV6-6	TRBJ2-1	CASSLGLAGYYNEQFF	TGTGCCAGCAGCCTTGGACTAGCGGGGTACTACAATGAGCAGTTCTTC
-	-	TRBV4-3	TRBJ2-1	CASSQGAKGNEQFF	TGCGCCAGCAGCCAAGGTGCGAAGGGGAATGAGCAGTTCTTC
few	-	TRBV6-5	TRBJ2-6	CASSYERRVGANVLTF	TGTGCCAGCAGTTACGAGCGGCGGGTTGGGGCCAACGTCCTGACTTTC
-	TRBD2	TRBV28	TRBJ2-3	CASMGTSGGLFTDTQYF	TGTGCCAGCATGGGGACTAGCGGGGGACTCTTCACAGATACGCAGTATTTT
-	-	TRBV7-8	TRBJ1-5	CASTPTSSNQPQHF	TGTGCCAGCACCCCCACAAGTAGCAATCAGCCCCAGCATTTT
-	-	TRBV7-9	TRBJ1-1	CASSLNRETEAFF	TGTGCCAGCAGCTTGAACAGGGAAACTGAAGCTTTCTTT
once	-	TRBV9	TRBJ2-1	CASSVALLTSNEQFF	TGTGCCAGCAGCGTAGCCCTCCTGACTAGCAATGAGCAGTTCTTC
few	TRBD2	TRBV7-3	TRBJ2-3	CASSLFMTSLDTQYF	TGTGCCAGCAGCTTATTCATGACTAGCTTAGATACGCAGTATTTT
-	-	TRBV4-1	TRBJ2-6	CASSRVTGISGANVLTF	TGCGCCAGCAGCCGAGTAACAGGGATCTCTGGGGCCAACGTCCTGACTTTC
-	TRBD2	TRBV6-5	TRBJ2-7	CASSSFDGRDYEQYF	TGTGCCAGCAGTTCCTTCGACGGGAGGGACTACGAGCAGTACTTC
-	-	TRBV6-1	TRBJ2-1	CASSGGNSSYNEQFF	TGTGCCAGCAGTGGAGGGAACAGCTCCTACAATGAGCAGTTCTTC
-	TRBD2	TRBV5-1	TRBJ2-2	CASSDSLVAGDLDTGELFF	TGCGCCAGCAGCGACAGTTTAGTAGCGGGGGACTTGGACACCGGGGAGCTGTTTTTT
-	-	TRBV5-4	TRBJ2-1	CASSNTGSDEQFF	TGTGCCAGCAGCAACACAGGGAGTGATGAGCAGTTCTTC
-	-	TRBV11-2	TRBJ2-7	CASSLGASYEQYF	TGTGCCAGCAGCTTAGGAGCCTCCTACGAGCAGTACTTC
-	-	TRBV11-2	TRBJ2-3	CASTFGRGAGTDTQYF	TGTGCCAGCACCTTCGGCCGGGGAGCGGGCACAGATACGCAGTATTTT
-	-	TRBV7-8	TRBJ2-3	CASSLRGQPTDTQYF	TGTGCCAGCAGCTTACGCGGCCAGCCCACAGATACGCAGTATTTT
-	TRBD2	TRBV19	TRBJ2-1	CASSMVRLAASYNEQFF	TGTGCCAGTAGTATGGTGAGACTAGCGGCATCCTACAATGAGCAGTTCTTC
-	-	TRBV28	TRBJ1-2	CASSLSIDSVYGYTF	TGTGCCAGCAGTTTATCCATTGACAGTGTTTATGGCTACACCTTC
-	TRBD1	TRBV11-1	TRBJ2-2	CASRPDRGYTGELFF	TGTGCCAGCAGACCAGACAGGGGTTACACCGGGGAGCTGTTTTTT
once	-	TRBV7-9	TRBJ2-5	CASSSRGMTQETQYF	TGTGCCAGCAGCTCAAGAGGAATGACCCAAGAGACCCAGTACTTC
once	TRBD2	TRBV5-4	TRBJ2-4	CASSFQRGTKNIQYF	TGTGCCAGCAGCTTTCAGCGGGGGACCAAAAACATTCAGTACTTC
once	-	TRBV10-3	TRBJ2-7	CAISESAGFPSEQYF	TGTGCCATCAGTGAGTCGGCAGGCTTCCCGTCCGAGCAGTACTTC
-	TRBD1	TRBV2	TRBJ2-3	CASSRDRGIDTQYF	TGTGCCAGCAGTCGGGACAGGGGCATCGATACGCAGTATTTT
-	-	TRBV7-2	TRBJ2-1	CASSNRQWGNEQFF	TGTGCCAGCAGTAATCGACAGTGGGGCAATGAGCAGTTCTTC
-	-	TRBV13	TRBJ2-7	CASSLGYEQYF	TGTGCCAGCAGCTTAGGTTACGAGCAGTACTTC
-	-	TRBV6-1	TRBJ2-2	CASSERPGYTGELFF	TGTGCCAGCAGTGAAAGGCCGGGGTACACCGGGGAGCTGTTTTTT
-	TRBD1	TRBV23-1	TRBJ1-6	CASSQSKRDRAATVVYSPLHF	TGCGCCAGCAGTCAATCGAAGAGGGACAGGGCAGCGACGGTTGTTTATTCACCCCTCCACTTT
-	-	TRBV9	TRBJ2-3	CASSVGGSTDTQYF	TGTGCCAGCAGCGTAGGAGGAAGCACAGATACGCAGTATTTT